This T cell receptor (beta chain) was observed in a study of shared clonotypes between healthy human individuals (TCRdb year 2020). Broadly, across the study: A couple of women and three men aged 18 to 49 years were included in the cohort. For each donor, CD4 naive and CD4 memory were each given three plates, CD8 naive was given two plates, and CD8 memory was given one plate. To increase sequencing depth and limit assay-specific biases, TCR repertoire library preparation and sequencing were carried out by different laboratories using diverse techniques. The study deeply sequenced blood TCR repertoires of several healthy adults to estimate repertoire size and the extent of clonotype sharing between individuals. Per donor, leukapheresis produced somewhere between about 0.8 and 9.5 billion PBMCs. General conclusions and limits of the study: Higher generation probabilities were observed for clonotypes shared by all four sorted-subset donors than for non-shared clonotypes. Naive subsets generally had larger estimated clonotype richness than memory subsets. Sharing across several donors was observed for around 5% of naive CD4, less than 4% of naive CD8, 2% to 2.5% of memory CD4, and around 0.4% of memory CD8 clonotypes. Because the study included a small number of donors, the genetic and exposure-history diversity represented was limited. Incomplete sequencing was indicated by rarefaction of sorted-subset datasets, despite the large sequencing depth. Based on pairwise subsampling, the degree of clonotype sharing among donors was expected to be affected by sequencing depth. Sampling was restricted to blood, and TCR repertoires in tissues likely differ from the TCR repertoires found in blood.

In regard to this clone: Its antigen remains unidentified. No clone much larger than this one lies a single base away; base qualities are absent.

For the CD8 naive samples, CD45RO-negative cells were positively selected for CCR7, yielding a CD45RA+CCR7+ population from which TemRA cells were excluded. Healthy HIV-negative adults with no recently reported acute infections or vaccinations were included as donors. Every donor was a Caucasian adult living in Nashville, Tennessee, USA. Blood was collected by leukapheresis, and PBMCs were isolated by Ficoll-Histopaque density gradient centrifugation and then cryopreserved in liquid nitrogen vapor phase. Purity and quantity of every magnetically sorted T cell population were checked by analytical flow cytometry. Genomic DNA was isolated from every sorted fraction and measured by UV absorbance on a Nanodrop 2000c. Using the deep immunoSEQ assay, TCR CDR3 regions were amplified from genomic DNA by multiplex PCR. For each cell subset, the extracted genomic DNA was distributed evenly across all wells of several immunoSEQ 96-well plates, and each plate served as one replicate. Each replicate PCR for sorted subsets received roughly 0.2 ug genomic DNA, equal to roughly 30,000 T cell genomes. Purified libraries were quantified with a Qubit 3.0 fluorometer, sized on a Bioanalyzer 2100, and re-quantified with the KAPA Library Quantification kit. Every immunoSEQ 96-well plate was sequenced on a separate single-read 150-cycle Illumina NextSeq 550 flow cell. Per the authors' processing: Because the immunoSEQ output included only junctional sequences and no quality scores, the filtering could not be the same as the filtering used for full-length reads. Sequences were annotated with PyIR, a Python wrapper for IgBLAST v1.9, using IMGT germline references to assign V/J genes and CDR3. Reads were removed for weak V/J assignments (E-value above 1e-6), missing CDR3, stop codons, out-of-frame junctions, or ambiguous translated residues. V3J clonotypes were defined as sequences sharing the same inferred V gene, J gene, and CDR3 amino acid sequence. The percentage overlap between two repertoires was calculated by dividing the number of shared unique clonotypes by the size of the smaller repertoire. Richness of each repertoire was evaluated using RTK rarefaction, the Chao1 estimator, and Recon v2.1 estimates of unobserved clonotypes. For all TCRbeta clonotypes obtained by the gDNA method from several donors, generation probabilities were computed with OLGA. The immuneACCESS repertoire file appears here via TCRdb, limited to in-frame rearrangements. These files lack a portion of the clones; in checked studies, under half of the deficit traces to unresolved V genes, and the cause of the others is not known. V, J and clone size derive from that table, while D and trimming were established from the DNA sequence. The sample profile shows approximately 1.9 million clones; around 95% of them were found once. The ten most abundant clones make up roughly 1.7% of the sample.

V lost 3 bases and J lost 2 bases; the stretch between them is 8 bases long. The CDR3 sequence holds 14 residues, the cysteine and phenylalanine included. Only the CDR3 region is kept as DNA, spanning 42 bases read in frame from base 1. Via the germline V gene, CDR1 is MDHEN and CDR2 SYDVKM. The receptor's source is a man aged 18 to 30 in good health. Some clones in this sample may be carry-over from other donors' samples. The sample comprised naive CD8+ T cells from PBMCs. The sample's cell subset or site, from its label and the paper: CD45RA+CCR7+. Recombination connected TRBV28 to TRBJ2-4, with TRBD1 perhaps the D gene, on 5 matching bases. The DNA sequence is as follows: TGTGCCAGCAGTTTTCAGGGTCCCAAAAACATTCAGTACTTC. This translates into CASSFQGPKNIQYF.